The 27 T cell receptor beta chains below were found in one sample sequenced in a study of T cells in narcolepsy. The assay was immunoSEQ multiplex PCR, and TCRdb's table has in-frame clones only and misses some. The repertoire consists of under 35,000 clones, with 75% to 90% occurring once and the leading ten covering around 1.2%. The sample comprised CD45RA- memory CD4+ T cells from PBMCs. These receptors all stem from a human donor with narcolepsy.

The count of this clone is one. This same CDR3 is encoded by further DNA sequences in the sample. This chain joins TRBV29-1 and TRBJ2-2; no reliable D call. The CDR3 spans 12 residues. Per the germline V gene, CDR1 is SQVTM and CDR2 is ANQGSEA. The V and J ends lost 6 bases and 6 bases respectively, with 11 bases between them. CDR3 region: CSVEERSGELFF. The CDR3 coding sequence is TGCAGCGTCGAGGAAAGGTCCGGGGAGCTGTTTTTT.

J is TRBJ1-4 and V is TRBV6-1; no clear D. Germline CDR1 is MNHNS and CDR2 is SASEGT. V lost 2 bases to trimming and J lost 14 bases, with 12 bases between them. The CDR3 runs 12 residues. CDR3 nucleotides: TGTGCCAGCAGTGAAATAAACGCGAGTCTGTTTTTT. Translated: CASSEINASLFF.

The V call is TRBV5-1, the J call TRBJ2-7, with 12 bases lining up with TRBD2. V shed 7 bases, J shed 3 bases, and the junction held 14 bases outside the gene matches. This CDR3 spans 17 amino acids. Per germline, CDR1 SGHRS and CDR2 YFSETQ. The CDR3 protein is CASGGGRLAGEHYEQYF. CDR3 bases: TGCGCCAGCGGTGGAGGGAGACTAGCGGGGGAGCACTACGAGCAGTACTTC.

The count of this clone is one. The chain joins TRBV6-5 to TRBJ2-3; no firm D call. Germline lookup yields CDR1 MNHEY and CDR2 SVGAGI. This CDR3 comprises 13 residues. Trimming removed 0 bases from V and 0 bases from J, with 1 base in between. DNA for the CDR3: TGTGCCAGCAGTTACTCTAGCACAGATACGCAGTATTTT. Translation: CASSYSSTDTQYF.

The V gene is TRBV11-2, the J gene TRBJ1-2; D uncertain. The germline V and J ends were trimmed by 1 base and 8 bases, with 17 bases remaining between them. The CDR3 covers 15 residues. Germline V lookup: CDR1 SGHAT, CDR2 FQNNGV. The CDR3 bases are TGTGCCAGCAGCTTAGTGCGCGGGCCCCTGGCGGGCTACACCTTC. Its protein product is CASSLVRGPLAGYTF.

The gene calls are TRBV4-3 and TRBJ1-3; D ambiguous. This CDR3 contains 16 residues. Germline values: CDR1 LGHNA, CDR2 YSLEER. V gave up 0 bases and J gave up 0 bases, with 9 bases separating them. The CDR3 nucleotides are TGCGCCAGCAGCCAAGATCAAGGGTTCTCTGGAAACACCATATATTTT. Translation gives CASSQDQGFSGNTIYF.

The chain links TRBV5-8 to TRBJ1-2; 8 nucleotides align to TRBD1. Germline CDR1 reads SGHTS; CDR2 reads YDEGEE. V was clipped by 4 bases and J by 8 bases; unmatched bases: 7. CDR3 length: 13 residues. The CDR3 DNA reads TGTGCCAGCAGCCCGACAGGGGCTAACGGCTACACCTTC. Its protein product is CASSPTGANGYTF.

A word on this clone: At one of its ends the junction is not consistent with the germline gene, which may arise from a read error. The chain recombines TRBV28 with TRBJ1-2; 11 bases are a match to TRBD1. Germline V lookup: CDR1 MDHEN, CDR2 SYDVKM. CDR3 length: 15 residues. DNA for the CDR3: TGTGCCATCAGTGGGACAGGGGGAGGTATTGCTGGCTACACCTTC. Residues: CAISGTGGGIAGYTF.

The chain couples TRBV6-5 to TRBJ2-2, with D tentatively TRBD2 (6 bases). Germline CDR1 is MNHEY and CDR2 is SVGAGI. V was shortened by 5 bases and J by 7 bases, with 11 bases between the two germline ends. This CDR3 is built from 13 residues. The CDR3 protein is CASSQWGGGELFF. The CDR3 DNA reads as TGTGCCAGCAGTCAATGGGGAGGCGGGGAGCTGTTTTTT.

In nucleotides, the CDR3 is TGTGCCAGCAGCTTGTGGGGCTATGGCTACACCTTC. Translation: CASSLWGYGYTF. The chain combines TRBV5-6 with TRBJ1-2; D is undetermined. Trimming stripped 1 base from V and 4 bases from J, with 5 bases between. CDR3 size: 12 residues. The germline V gene encodes CDR1 SGHDT and CDR2 YYEEEE.

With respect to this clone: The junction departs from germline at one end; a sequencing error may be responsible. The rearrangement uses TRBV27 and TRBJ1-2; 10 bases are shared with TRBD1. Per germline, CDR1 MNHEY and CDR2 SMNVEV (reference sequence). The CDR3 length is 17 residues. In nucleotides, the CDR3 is TGTGCCAGCATTTTATCGGGGGGGACAGGGGTAGACTATGGCTACACCTTC. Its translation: CASILSGGTGVDYGYTF.

Here the CDR3 reads CASSVAEGLRETQYF. Here the CDR3 DNA reads TGTGCCAGCAGCGTAGCTGAGGGGTTGAGGGAGACCCAGTACTTC. The J gene is TRBJ2-5, the V gene TRBV9; the D call may be TRBD1 or TRBD2 (5 bases each). The CDR3 is made up of 15 amino acids. Germline V gene lookup returns CDR1 SGDLS and CDR2 YYNGEE. V lost 0 bases to trimming and J lost 5 bases, with 14 bases between them.

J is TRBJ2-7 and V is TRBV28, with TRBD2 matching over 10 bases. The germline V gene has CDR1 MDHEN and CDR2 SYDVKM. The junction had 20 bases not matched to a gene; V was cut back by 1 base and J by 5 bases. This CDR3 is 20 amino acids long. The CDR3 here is CASSLYFWELGSGRAHEQYF. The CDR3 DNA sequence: TGTGCCAGCAGTTTATACTTTTGGGAGCTCGGGAGCGGGAGGGCCCACGAGCAGTACTTC.

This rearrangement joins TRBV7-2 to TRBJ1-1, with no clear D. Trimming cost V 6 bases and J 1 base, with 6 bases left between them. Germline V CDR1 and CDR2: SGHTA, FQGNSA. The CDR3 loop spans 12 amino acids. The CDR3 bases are TGTGCCAGCAGGGTTCAGAACACTGAAGCTTTCTTT. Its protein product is CASRVQNTEAFF.

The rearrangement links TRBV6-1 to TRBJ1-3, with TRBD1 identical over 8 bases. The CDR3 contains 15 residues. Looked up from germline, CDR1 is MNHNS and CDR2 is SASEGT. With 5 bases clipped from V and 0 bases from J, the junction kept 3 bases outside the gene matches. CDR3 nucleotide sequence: TGTGCCAGCAGTAGACAGGGGAGCTCTGGAAACACCATATATTTT. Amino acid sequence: CASSRQGSSGNTIYF.

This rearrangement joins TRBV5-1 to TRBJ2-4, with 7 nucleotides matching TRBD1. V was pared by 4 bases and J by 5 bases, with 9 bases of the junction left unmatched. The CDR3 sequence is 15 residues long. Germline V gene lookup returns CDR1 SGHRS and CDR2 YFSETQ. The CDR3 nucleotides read TGCGCCAGCAGCCTCCGGACCGGACAGGAAAACATTCAGTACTTC. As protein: CASSLRTGQENIQYF.

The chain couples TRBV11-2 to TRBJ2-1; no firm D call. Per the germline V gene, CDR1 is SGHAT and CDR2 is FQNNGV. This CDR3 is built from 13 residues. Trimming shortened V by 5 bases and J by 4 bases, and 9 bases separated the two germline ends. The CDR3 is CASSPIGYNEQFF. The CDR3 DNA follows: TGTGCCAGCAGCCCAATCGGGTACAATGAGCAGTTCTTC.

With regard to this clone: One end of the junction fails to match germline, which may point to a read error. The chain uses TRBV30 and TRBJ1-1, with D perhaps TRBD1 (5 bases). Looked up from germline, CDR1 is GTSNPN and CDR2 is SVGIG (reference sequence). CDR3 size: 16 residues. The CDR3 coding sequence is TGTGCCTGGAGTGTATCTGGGGCCAGGGTGAAAACTGAAGCTTTCTTT. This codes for CAWSVSGARVKTEAFF.

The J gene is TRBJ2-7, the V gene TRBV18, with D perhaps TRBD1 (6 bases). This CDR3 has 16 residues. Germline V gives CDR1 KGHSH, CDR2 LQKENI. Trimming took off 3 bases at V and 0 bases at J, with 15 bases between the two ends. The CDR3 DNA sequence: TGTGCCAGCTCACCCTCCGGGACACAAATCTCCTACGAGCAGTACTTC. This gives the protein CASSPSGTQISYEQYF.

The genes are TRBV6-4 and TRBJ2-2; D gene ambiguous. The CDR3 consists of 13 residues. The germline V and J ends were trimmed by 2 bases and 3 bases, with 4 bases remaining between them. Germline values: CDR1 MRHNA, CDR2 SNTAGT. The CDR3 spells CASSDRDTGELFF. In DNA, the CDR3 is TGTGCCAGCAGTGACAGGGACACCGGGGAGCTGTTTTTT.

Here the CDR3 DNA reads TGTGCCAGTCGGTGGGGAGACTATGGCTACACCTTC. Protein: CASRWGDYGYTF. The genes are TRBV4-2 and TRBJ1-2; D not certain. Germline lookup yields CDR1 LGHNA and CDR2 YNFKEQ. There are 12 residues in the CDR3. Trimming pared 9 bases from V and 3 bases from J, leaving 11 bases between.

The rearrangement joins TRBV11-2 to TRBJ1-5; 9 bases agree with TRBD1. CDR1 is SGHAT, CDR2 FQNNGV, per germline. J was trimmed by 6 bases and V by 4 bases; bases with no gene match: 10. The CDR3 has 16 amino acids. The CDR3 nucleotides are TGTGCCAGCAGCTCCATACAGGGACAGGGAGGTCAGCCCCAGCATTTT. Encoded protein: CASSSIQGQGGQPQHF.

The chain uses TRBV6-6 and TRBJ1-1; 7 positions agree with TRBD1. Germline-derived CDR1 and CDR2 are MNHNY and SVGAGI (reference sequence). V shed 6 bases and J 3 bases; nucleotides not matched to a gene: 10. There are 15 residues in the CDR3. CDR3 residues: CASRSQQGSHTEAFF. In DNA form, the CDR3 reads TGTGCCAGCAGGTCCCAACAGGGGTCCCACACTGAAGCTTTCTTT.

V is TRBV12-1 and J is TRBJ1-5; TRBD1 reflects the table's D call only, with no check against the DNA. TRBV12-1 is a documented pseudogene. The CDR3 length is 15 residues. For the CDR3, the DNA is TGTGCCAGCAGCTTTAGGGGCAAAGGGCGTAGGCCCCAGCATTTT. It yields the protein CASSFRGKGRRPQHF.

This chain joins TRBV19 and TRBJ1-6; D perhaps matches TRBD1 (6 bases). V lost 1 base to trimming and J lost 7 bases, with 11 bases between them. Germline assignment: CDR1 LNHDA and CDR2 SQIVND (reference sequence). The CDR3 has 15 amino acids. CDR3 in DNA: TGTGCCAGTAGTATAGGCGGACAGAACAATTCACCCCTCCACTTT. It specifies CASSIGGQNNSPLHF.

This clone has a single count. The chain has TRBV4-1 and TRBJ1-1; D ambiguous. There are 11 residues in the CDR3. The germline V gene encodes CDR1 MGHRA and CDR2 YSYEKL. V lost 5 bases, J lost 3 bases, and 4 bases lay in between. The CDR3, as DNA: TGCGCCAGCAGCAGGGACACTGAAGCTTTCTTT. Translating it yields CASSRDTEAFF.

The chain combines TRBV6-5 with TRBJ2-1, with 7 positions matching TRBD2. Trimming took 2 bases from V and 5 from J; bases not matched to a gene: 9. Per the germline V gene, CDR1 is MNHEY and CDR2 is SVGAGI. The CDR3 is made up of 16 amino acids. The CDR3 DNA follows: TGTGCCAGCAGTTACGGCGCTAGCGGAGGTAACAATGAGCAGTTCTTC. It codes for CASSYGASGGNNEQFF.